These 26 T cell receptor beta chains were all obtained from the same sample, sequenced in a study of human T cells and chemical hapten exposure. The time point is: pre-sensitization, week 0. The treatment was: therapeutic diphenylcyclopropenone sensitization with weekly scalp DPC. Via MiXCR, TCRdb re-called the RACE reads, giving one row per CDR3 protein. The sample shows over 300,000 distinct CDR3 sequences, 4% to 6% of them seen only once. The sample was whole blood, taken in connection with sensitization to the hapten diphenylcyclopropenone (DPC). The receptors derive from a woman aged 50 to 60 with alopecia areata. Some clones in this sample may be carry-over from other donors' samples.

J is TRBJ2-3 and V is TRBV14, with a tentative D call TRBD1 (5 bases). Germline CDR1 and CDR2: SGHDN and FVKESK. The CDR3 has 14 residues. Between the trimmed V and J ends, which lost 4 bases and 6 bases, there was a span of 14 bases. CDR3 in DNA: TGTGCCAGCAGCCTGACAGTACCCCCGGATACGCAGTATTTT. This codes for CASSLTVPPDTQYF.

Only a few counts were recorded for this clonotype. The rearrangement joins TRBV6-2 or TRBV6-3 to TRBJ1-2; D is unclear. The CDR3 consists of 14 residues. V dropped 5 bases and J dropped 4 bases, with 14 bases sitting between them. Germline CDR1 reads MNHEY; CDR2 reads SVGEGT. CDR3 region: CASSSNGRGYGYTF. CDR3 nucleotide sequence: TGTGCCAGCAGTAGCAACGGGAGAGGCTATGGCTACACCTTC.

This clonotype was recorded at least ten times. The chain combines TRBV28 with TRBJ2-2; 14 nucleotides align to TRBD2. The germline CDR1 and CDR2 sequences are MDHEN and SYDVKM. This CDR3 is built from 20 residues. Losses at the gene ends were 5 bases for V and 5 bases for J; bases not matched to a gene: 16. The CDR3 DNA sequence: TGTGCCAGCAGTCTAACCCTCAATGGACTAGCGGGAGGAAGAACCGGGGAGCTGTTTTTT. Protein product: CASSLTLNGLAGGRTGELFF.

The V call is TRBV3-1, the J call TRBJ2-5, with D uncertain. CDR3 length: 15 residues. V lost 0 bases, J lost 2 bases, and 10 bases lay in between. CDR1 and CDR2 from the germline V gene are LGHDT and YNNKEL (reference sequence). The CDR3 coding sequence is TGTGCCAGCAGCCAAGAAGGCGACTTTCAAGAGACCCAGTACTTC. Amino acid sequence: CASSQEGDFQETQYF.

There are many counts of this clonotype. Here the CDR3 DNA reads TGTGCCAGCAGTTTATATCGGGAGTTGCACACTGAAGCTTTCTTT. This sequence encodes CASSLYRELHTEAFF. The chain has TRBV28 and TRBJ1-1; D is unresolved. The CDR3 runs to 15 residues. V was shortened by 1 base and J by 3 bases, with 12 bases between the two germline ends. CDR1 MDHEN and CDR2 SYDVKM come from the germline V gene.

This clonotype was seen only a few times. The chain couples TRBV20-1 to TRBJ1-2; 7 bases match TRBD1. V shed 6 bases, J shed 8 bases, and the junction held 9 bases outside the gene matches. The CDR3 is 12 residues long. CDR1 and CDR2 (germline): DFQATT, SNEGSKA (reference sequence). DNA for the CDR3: TGCAGTGCGAGCACAGGGGTTGGAGGCTACACCTTC. Amino acid sequence: CSASTGVGGYTF.

This clonotype was observed a handful of times. The J gene is TRBJ2-3, the V gene TRBV7-8; the D gene could be TRBD1 or TRBD2 (7 bases each). The CDR3 extends over 16 amino acids. V was trimmed by 4 bases and J by 2 bases, leaving 16 bases between them. Germline V gene sequence: CDR1 SGHVS, CDR2 FQNEAQ. CDR3 sequence: CASSSGGTAPTDTQYF. The CDR3 nucleotides are TGTGCCAGCAGCTCCGGGGGGACAGCACCCACAGATACGCAGTATTTT.

This clonotype was recorded a few times. This chain links TRBV30 with TRBJ1-2; tentative D call: TRBD1 (6 bases). The ends were cut back, 2 bases at V and 4 bases at J, with 17 bases in the middle. In germline, CDR1 is GTSNPN, CDR2 SVGIG (reference sequence). CDR3 length: 15 amino acids. CDR3 region: CAWSFPTGGFYGYTF. The CDR3 coding sequence is TGTGCCTGGAGTTTTCCGACAGGAGGGTTCTATGGCTACACCTTC.

This clonotype was observed many times. The chain carries TRBV29-1 and TRBJ2-7; D ambiguous. Trimming took 4 bases from V and 2 from J, leaving 9 bases between them. Germline V gives CDR1 SQVTM, CDR2 ANQGSEA. The length of the CDR3 is 12 residues. CDR3 in amino acids: CSVAQATYEQYF. The CDR3 coding sequence is TGCAGCGTTGCCCAGGCCACCTACGAGCAGTACTTC.

The chain recombines TRBV3-1 with TRBJ2-7; no firm D call. CDR1 is LGHDT, CDR2 YNNKEL, per germline (reference sequence). Trimming pared 0 bases from V and 6 bases from J, leaving 6 bases between. The CDR3 is 12 residues long. The CDR3 sequence: CASSQDWPEQYF. CDR3 coding DNA: TGTGCCAGCAGCCAAGATTGGCCCGAGCAGTACTTC.

This clonotype was seen more than once but under ten times. This chain links TRBV28 with TRBJ1-5; D may be TRBD1 (6 bases). V shed 7 bases and J shed 6 bases, with 19 bases lying between them. CDR1 MDHEN and CDR2 SYDVKM come from the germline V gene. This CDR3 region has 15 residues. Written as DNA, the CDR3 is TGTGCCAGCATCCCTCTAGGGGGGACCACTCAGCCCCAGCATTTT. As protein: CASIPLGGTTQPQHF.

This clonotype was recorded at least ten times. This rearrangement joins TRBV1 to TRBJ2-1; TRBD2, the table's D call, lacks a check against the DNA. TRBV1 is a pseudogene. The CDR3 is made up of 18 amino acids. The DNA of the CDR3 is TGCACCAGCAGCCAAAGATGCCAGCGGGAGCCTTGGGAAGATGAGCAGTTCTTC. As protein: CTSSQRCQREPWEDEQFF.

The table lists this clonotype with many counts. The chain combines TRBV27 with TRBJ2-2; D is possibly TRBD1 or TRBD2 (5 bases each). Per the germline V gene, CDR1 is MNHEY and CDR2 is SMNVEV (reference sequence). The germline V and J ends were trimmed by 3 bases and 8 bases, with 25 bases remaining between them. The CDR3 extends over 18 amino acids. CDR3 loop: CASSFVSSGTALLGELFF. The CDR3 DNA reads as TGTGCCAGCAGTTTCGTTTCTTCCGGGACGGCCTTATTGGGGGAGCTGTTTTTT.

As regards this clonotype: Being one base from a much bigger clone, this may be a read error. This chain links TRBV6-1 with TRBJ2-7; tentatively, D is TRBD2 (6 bases). V was pared by 3 bases and J by 0 bases, with 9 bases between. Germline CDR1 and CDR2: MNHNS and SASEGT. The length of the CDR3 is 14 residues. Written as DNA, the CDR3 is TGTGCCAGCAGTGATCGGGGAGGCTCCTACGAGCAGTACTTC. It codes for CASSDRGGSYEQYF.

This clonotype was detected only a few times. This rearrangement joins TRBV5-4 to TRBJ2-1; D not resolved. From germline, CDR1 is SGHNT and CDR2 YYREEE (reference sequence). The CDR3 is 14 amino acids. With 4 bases removed from V and 0 bases from J, the gap between germline ends came to 8 bases. This CDR3 reads CASSRSSSYNEQFF. The CDR3 DNA is TGTGCCAGCAGCCGGAGTAGCTCCTACAATGAGCAGTTCTTC.

This clonotype was seen many times. This chain connects TRBV2 to TRBJ2-3, with a possible D match to TRBD2 (6 bases). Per germline, CDR1 SNHLY and CDR2 FYNNEI. The CDR3 runs to 14 residues. Trimming stripped 10 bases from V and 2 bases from J, with 16 bases between. CDR3 nucleotides: TGTGCCATCTTGTGGGACTCAAACACAGATACGCAGTATTTT. This translates into CAILWDSNTDTQYF.

The chain links TRBV5-1 to TRBJ1-1; the D gene is possibly TRBD1 (5 bases). This CDR3 is built from 13 residues. V was shortened by 3 bases and J by 3 bases, with 9 bases between the two germline ends. Germline V lookup: CDR1 SGHRS, CDR2 YFSETQ. CDR3 nucleotides: TGCGCCAGCAGCTCCGGGACCTACACTGAAGCTTTCTTT. It is translated as CASSSGTYTEAFF.

The J gene is TRBJ2-6, the V gene TRBV7-9; 9 bases are shared with TRBD1. Germline V lookup: CDR1 SEHNR, CDR2 FQNEAQ (reference sequence). Trimming at V came to 7 bases and at J to 1 base, leaving 17 bases not matched to a gene. The CDR3 consists of 20 residues. This CDR3 is CASNRNPRDREFSGANVLTF. CDR3 bases: TGTGCCAGCAACCGGAACCCCCGGGACAGGGAATTTTCTGGGGCCAACGTCCTGACTTTC. Filled out from reference TRBV7-9 and TRBJ2-6, the complete variable domain reads DTGVSQNPRHKITKRGQNVTFRCDPISEHNRLYWYRQTLGQGPEFLTYFQNEAQLEKSRLLSDRFSAERPKGSFSTLEIQRTEQGDSAMYLCASNRNPRDREFSGANVLTFGAGSRLTVL.

This clonotype has a count of ten or more. The genes are TRBV5-1 and TRBJ2-7; the D gene is possibly TRBD1 (6 bases). The V end lost 4 bases, the J end lost 4 bases, and 15 bases lay between the germline ends. CDR3 size: 14 residues. Germline CDR1 and CDR2: SGHRS and YFSETQ. CDR3 amino acids: CASSPQGSVYEQYF. The CDR3 DNA sequence: TGCGCCAGCAGCCCACAGGGCTCGGTGTACGAGCAGTACTTC.

This chain uses TRBV29-1 with TRBJ2-3; 7 bases fit TRBD1. From germline, CDR1 is SQVTM and CDR2 ANQGSEA. J gave up 2 bases and V 7 bases, and 12 bases lay outside the gene matches. This CDR3 spans 15 amino acids. This CDR3 is CSADADRAATDTQYF. CDR3 in DNA: TGCAGCGCCGATGCAGACAGGGCAGCCACAGATACGCAGTATTTT.

This clonotype was seen more than once but under ten times. The chain has TRBV27 and TRBJ1-3; possible D gene TRBD1, 6 bases. There are 15 residues in the CDR3. V was trimmed by 6 bases and J by 0 bases, leaving 12 bases between them. Germline V gene sequence: CDR1 MNHEY, CDR2 SMNVEV (reference sequence). The CDR3 coding sequence is TGTGCCAGCAGACCGGGACACAACTCTGGAAACACCATATATTTT. Its protein product is CASRPGHNSGNTIYF.

This clonotype was seen at least ten times. This chain connects TRBV6-5 to TRBJ2-6; no reliable D call. The germline V gene has CDR1 MNHEY and CDR2 SVGAGI. V shed 0 bases and J shed 0 bases, with 6 bases lying between them. This CDR3 region has 16 residues. The CDR3 reads CASSYSFLSGANVLTF. CDR3 DNA: TGTGCCAGCAGTTACTCATTTCTCTCTGGGGCCAACGTCCTGACTTTC.

Only a few counts were recorded for this clonotype. The chain's CDR3 is CASRTSGRKGEQFF. The CDR3 DNA reads as TGTGCCAGCAGGACTAGCGGGCGCAAGGGAGAGCAGTTCTTC. The gene calls are TRBV6-6 and TRBJ2-1; 10 nucleotides align to TRBD2. The CDR3 has 14 amino acids. J was trimmed by 10 bases and V by 6 bases; bases with no gene match: 9. Germline V gene sequence: CDR1 MNHNY, CDR2 SVGAGI (reference sequence).

This clonotype was counted only a few times. V gene TRBV11-2 combines with J gene TRBJ2-5; the D gene is possibly TRBD2 (5 bases). CDR1 and CDR2 from the germline V gene are SGHAT and FQNNGV. The CDR3 consists of 17 residues. The ends were cut back, 5 bases at V and 2 bases at J, with 21 bases in the middle. The DNA of the CDR3 is TGTGCCAGCAGCCTCCGCTTCCAGCGGACCGAGCAAGAGACCCAGTACTTC. Its protein is CASSLRFQRTEQETQYF.

The J gene is TRBJ1-2, the V gene TRBV27; D gene unclear. Germline V lookup: CDR1 MNHEY, CDR2 SMNVEV (reference sequence). The CDR3 consists of 13 residues. V lost 3 bases and J 1 base, leaving 6 bases between the germline ends. The CDR3 DNA follows: TGTGCCAGCAGTTTTAGGCATAACTATGGCTACACCTTC. Amino acids: CASSFRHNYGYTF.

The sample holds many counts of this clonotype. The chain carries TRBV29-1 and TRBJ2-1; 9 bases are shared with TRBD2. Unmatched junction bases numbered 7, after V lost 5 bases and J lost 8 bases. CDR1 and CDR2 (germline): SQVTM, ANQGSEA. The CDR3 totals 13 residues. The CDR3: CSVFLAGNYEQFF. The DNA for the CDR3 is TGCAGCGTTTTTCTAGCGGGAAACTATGAGCAGTTCTTC.